This T cell receptor beta chain is from a study of blood T cells in healthy people across ages. General study findings and limits: While age rose, TCR beta diversity per million T cells dropped in a roughly linear way. Because donor CMV status was unknown, expanded clonotype changes were possibly confounded.

CDR3 size: 12 residues. Germline V lookup: CDR1 MDHEN, CDR2 SYDVKM. With 6 bases removed from V and 10 bases from J, the gap between germline ends came to 10 bases. Sample-barcoded 5' priming and a J-beta primer mix drove a second PCR of 7 to 11 cycles. TCRdb analysed the 5' RACE reads with MiXCR anew, one entry per CDR3 protein. The sample consists of over 1,500,000 distinct CDR3 sequences, approximately 50% of them appearing once. To note about this clonotype: Antigen unknown.

Aged roughly 6 to 90, donors were systemically healthy Caucasians from Russia. This chain uses TRBV28 with TRBJ1-6; D gene unclear. The sample comprised blood. The clonotype comes from a woman aged 40-49 years in good health. The CDR3: CASRSQPSPLHF. CDR3 coding DNA: TGTGCCAGCAGGTCACAGCCCTCACCCCTCCACTTT.